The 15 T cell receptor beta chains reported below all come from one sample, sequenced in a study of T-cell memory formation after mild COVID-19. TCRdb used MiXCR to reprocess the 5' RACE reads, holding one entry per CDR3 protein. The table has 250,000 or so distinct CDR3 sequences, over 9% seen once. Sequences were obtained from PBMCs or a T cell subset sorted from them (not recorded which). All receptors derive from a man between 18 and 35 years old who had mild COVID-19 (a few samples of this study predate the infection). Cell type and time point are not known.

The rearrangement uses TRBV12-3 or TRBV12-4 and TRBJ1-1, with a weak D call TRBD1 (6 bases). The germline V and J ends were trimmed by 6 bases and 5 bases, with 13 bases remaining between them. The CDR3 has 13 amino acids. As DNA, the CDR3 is TGTGCCAGCAGAACAGGGTGGAAAACTGAAGCTTTCTTT. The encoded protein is CASRTGWKTEAFF.

In nucleotides, the CDR3 is TGCGCCAGCAGCTTTCGAGGGACCCGCACAGATACGCAGTATTTT. Residues: CASSFRGTRTDTQYF. The rearrangement links TRBV5-1 to TRBJ2-3; TRBD1 or TRBD2 may be the D gene (5 bases each). V lost 2 bases and J 1 base, leaving 11 bases between the germline ends. Germline values: CDR1 SGHRS, CDR2 YFSETQ. The length of the CDR3 is 15 residues. The whole variable domain, remainder taken from reference TRBV5-1 and TRBJ2-3, is KAGVTQTPRYLIKTRGQQVTLSCSPISGHRSVSWYQQTPGQGLQFLFEYFSETQRNKGNFPGRFSGRQFSNSRSEMNVSTLELGDSALYLCASSFRGTRTDTQYFGPGTRLTVL.

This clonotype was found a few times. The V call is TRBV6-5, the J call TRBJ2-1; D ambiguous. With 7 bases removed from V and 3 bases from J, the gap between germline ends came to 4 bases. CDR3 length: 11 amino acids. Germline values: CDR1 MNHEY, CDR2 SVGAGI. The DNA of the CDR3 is TGTGCCAGCACTAACTACAATGAGCAGTTCTTC. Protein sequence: CASTNYNEQFF.

CDR3 in DNA: TGTGCCAGCAGTCCACAGGGGGCCCATGGCTACACCTTC. It codes for CASSPQGAHGYTF. The chain carries TRBV6-6 and TRBJ1-2, with 9 positions matching TRBD1. CDR1 and CDR2 (germline): MNHNY, SVGAGI (reference sequence). The V segment lost 5 bases and the J segment 6 bases; nucleotides outside the gene matches: 4. The CDR3 spans 13 residues.

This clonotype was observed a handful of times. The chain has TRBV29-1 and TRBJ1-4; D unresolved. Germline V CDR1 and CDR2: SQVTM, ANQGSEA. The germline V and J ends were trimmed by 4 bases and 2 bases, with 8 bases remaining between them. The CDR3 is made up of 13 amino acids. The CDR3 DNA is TGCAGCGTTGGGAGAAGGACTAATGAAAAACTGTTTTTT. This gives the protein CSVGRRTNEKLFF.

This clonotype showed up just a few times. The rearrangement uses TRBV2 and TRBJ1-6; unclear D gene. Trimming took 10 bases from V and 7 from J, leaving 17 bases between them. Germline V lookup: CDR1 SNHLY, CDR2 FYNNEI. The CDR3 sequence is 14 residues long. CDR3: CATGEASKNSPLHF. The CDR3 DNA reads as TGTGCCACCGGCGAGGCCAGCAAAAATTCACCCCTCCACTTT.

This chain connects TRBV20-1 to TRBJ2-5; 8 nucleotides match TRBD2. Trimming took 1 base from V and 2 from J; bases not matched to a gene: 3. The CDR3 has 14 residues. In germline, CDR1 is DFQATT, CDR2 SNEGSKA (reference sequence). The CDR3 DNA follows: TGCAGTGCTAGAGGTAGCGGGGTACAAGAGACCCAGTACTTC. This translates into CSARGSGVQETQYF.

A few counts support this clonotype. CDR3 sequence (DNA): TGTGCCAGCAGTTTCTTAGGGGAAGGGACTGAAGCTTTCTTT. Translation gives CASSFLGEGTEAFF. The chain uses TRBV27 and TRBJ1-1; a weak D match, TRBD1 (5 bases). The V and J ends lost 3 bases and 5 bases respectively, with 13 bases between them. CDR3 length: 14 residues. CDR1 and CDR2 from the germline V gene are MNHEY and SMNVEV (reference sequence).

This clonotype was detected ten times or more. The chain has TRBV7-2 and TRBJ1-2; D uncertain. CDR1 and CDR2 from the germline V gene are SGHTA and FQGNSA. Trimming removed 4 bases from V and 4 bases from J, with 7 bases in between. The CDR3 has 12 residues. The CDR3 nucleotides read TGTGCCAGCAGCTCACAGTCCTATGGCTACACCTTC. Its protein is CASSSQSYGYTF.

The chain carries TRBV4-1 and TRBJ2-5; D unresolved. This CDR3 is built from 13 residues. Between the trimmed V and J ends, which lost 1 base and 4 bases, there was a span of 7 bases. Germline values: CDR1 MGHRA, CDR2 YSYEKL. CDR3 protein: CASSQVKGETQYF. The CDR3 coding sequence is TGCGCCAGCAGCCAAGTCAAGGGAGAGACCCAGTACTTC.

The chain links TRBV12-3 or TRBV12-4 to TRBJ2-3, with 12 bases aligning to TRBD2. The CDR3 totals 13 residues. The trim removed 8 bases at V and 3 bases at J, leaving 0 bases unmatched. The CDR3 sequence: CASGTSGTDTQYF. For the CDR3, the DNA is TGTGCCAGCGGGACTAGCGGGACAGATACGCAGTATTTT.

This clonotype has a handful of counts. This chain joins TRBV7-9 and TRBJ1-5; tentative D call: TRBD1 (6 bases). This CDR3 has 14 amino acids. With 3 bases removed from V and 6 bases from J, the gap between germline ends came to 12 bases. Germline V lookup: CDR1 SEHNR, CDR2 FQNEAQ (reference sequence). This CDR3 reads CASSFQGSAQPQHF. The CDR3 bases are TGTGCCAGCAGCTTTCAGGGGTCGGCTCAGCCCCAGCATTTT.

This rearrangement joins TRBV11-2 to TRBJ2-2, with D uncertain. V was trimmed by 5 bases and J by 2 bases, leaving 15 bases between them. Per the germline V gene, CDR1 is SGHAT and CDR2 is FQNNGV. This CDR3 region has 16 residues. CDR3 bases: TGTGCCAGCAGCGGGCGGCATCAAGGAAACACCGGGGAGCTGTTTTTT. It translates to CASSGRHQGNTGELFF.

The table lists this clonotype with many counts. CDR3 in amino acids: CSASTNPGYTF. CDR3 DNA sequence: TGCAGTGCTAGTACGAACCCCGGCTACACCTTC. The chain joins TRBV20-1 to TRBJ1-2; no definite D call. The CDR3 extends over 11 amino acids. V lost 3 bases to trimming and J lost 8 bases, with 10 bases between them. Germline V gene sequence: CDR1 DFQATT, CDR2 SNEGSKA (reference sequence).

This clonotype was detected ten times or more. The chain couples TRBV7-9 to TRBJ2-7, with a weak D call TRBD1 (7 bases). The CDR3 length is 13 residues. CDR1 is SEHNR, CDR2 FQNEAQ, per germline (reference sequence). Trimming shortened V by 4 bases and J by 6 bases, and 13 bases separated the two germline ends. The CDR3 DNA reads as TGTGCCAGCAGCTCCAGGGGGGTCGTCGAGCAGTACGTC. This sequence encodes CASSSRGVVEQYV.